This TCR beta chain was documented in a study of control samples from healthy donors and cancer patients. Produced via immunoSEQ multiplex PCR; TCRdb's table is partial and in-frame only. The table records approximately 230,000 clones, roughly 87% of them present only once. From germline, CDR1 is MDHEN and CDR2 SYDVKM. With 4 bases removed from V and 6 bases from J, the gap between germline ends came to 15 bases. The CDR3 has 15 residues. V is TRBV28 and J is TRBJ1-4; possible D gene TRBD1, 5 bases. The clonotype comes from a woman aged 60-70 years with lung cancer. The sequenced sample was PBMCs. As DNA, the CDR3 is TGTGCCAGCAGTTCGTCGGGGGGAGGTCATGAAAAACTGTTTTTT. This translates into CASSSSGGGHEKLFF. Filled out from reference TRBV28 and TRBJ1-4, the complete variable domain reads DVKVTQSSRYLVKRTGEKVFLECVQDMDHENMFWYRQDPGLGLRLIYFSYDVKMKEKGDIPEGYSVSREKKERFSLILESASTNQTSMYLCASSSSGGGHEKLFFGSGTQLSVL.